Detailed here is one TCR beta chain. Antigen specificity is unknown. Cultured CD4+ T cells had their DNA profiled by the Oncomine TCR Beta short-read assay. Genomic DNA from cultured CD4+ T cells was extracted. TCRdb independently ran MiXCR on the PCR reads; one entry per CDR3 protein. Seen here are under 20,000 distinct CDR3 sequences, 51% observed once, and the top ten hold 10%. The record originates from a study of vaccination and CD4 T cells after COVID-19. Study-wide background: Following dose two, a median roughly 72 days (range 14 to 241) passed before post-vaccine samples were taken.

Germline CDR1 is GTSNPN and CDR2 is SVGIG (reference sequence). Trimming removed 5 bases from V and 3 bases from J, with 10 bases in between. The CDR3 totals 13 residues. Sample treatment: 10-day PBMC culture with coronavirus spike peptide pools or control peptides (ViraFEST assay). ViraFEST used peptide pools to expand antigen-specific T cells, then sequenced TCRs. This sample comprised CD4+ T cells from blood, cultured in vitro, obtained before SARS-CoV-2 vaccination. The receptor was derived from a human donor who had recovered from COVID-19. The chain has TRBV30 and TRBJ2-2; a weak D match, TRBD1 (7 bases). The CDR3 DNA reads TGTGCCTGGGACAGGGAGGACACCGGGGAGCTGTTTTTT. Its protein product is CAWDREDTGELFF.